These T cell receptor beta chains were read from a single sample in a study of blood T cell repertoires in COVID-19. Assay used: immunoSEQ multiplex PCR; TCRdb lists only in-frame clones, some missing. The sample lists 95,000 to 120,000 clones; around 81% were seen once. The sequenced sample consisted of peripheral blood. The receptor set was obtained from a woman aged 70-85 years with acute or convalescent COVID-19. CDR3s include the opening cysteine and the closing phenylalanine or tryptophan. A D gene is named only where the DNA matches it firmly. Some rows have no size entry. The others give once, few or many, or a class for an expanded clone.

size: -
J: TRBJ1-3
V: TRBV18
D: TRBD1
DNA: TGTGCCAGCTCACCACCAGGGGGCCTATCTGGAAACACCATATATTTT
CDR3: CASSPPGGLSGNTIYF

size: -
J: TRBJ2-6
V: TRBV11-3
D: TRBD1
DNA: TGTGCCAGCAGCAGGACAGGGGGCAAGGGGGCCAACGTCCTGACTTTC
CDR3: CASSRTGGKGANVLTF

size: -
J: TRBJ2-1
V: TRBV6-5
D: TRBD2
DNA: TGTGCCAGCACTCTTTCTAGCGGGAGCAGTGAGCAGTTCTTC
CDR3: CASTLSSGSSEQFF

size: few
J: TRBJ1-1
V: TRBV28
D: -
DNA: TGTGCCAGCAGCCCCAGTAGACGGGGCACTGAAGCTTTCTTT
CDR3: CASSPSRRGTEAFF

size: -
J: TRBJ2-7
V: TRBV7-8
D: TRBD2
DNA: TGTGCCAGCAGCCCCCGGACTAGCGGGACCTCATACGAGCAGTACTTC
CDR3: CASSPRTSGTSYEQYF

size: -
J: TRBJ1-2
V: TRBV4-2
D: -
DNA: TGTGCCAGCAGCGGACGGGACTCCGGGAATGGCTACACCTTC
CDR3: CASSGRDSGNGYTF

size: -
J: TRBJ1-5
V: TRBV19
D: TRBD1
DNA: TGTGCCAGTAACAGTCAGGGGGCCTCCAGCAATCAGCCCCAGCATTTT
CDR3: CASNSQGASSNQPQHF

size: -
J: TRBJ2-5
V: TRBV28
D: -
DNA: TGTGCCAGCAGCCGGGACACCAGATTTGAGACCCAGTACTTC
CDR3: CASSRDTRFETQYF

size: -
J: TRBJ2-2
V: TRBV5-1
D: -
DNA: TGCGCCAGCAGCTTTTGGGCAGGGGAACTGACCGGGGAGCTGTTTTTT
CDR3: CASSFWAGELTGELFF

size: -
J: TRBJ1-3
V: TRBV5-1
D: -
DNA: TGCGCCAGCAGCTTGGACTTCGCTGTGAACTCTGGAAACACCATATATTTT
CDR3: CASSLDFAVNSGNTIYF